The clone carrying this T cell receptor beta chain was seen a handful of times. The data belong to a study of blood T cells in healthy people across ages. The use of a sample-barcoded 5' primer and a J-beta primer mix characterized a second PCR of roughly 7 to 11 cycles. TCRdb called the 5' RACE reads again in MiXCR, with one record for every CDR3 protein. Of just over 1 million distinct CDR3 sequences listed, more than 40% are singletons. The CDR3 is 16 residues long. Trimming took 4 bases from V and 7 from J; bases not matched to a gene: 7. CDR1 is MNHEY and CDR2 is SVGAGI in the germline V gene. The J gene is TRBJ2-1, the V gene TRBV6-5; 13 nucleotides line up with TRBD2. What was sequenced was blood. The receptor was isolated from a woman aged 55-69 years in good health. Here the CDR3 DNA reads TGTGCCAGCAGTTCCCGGACTAGCGGGAGAGCTAATGAGCAGTTCTTC. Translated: CASSSRTSGRANEQFF.